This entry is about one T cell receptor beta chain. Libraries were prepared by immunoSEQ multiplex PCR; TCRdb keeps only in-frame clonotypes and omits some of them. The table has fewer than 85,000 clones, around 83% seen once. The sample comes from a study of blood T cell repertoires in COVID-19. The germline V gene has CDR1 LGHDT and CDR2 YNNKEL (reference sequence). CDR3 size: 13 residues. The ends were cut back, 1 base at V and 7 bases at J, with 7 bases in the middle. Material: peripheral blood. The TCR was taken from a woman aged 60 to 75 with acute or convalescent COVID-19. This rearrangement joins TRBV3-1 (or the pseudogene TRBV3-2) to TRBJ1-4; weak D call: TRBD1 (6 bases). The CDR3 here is CASSQGQVEKLFF. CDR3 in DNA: TGTGCCAGCAGCCAAGGACAGGTTGAAAAACTGTTTTTT.